This T cell receptor beta chain comes out of a study of blood T cell repertoires in COVID-19. Across the whole study: Sites across the United States, Italy and Spain contributed samples from acute and convalescent COVID-19. T cells, B-cell-depleted T cells, or PBMCs provided the cDNA or gDNA that served as material.

Source study methods: Quantification of nucleated cells was approximated via reference gene primer amplification. Data came from immunoSEQ multiplex PCR; TCRdb stores just in-frame clones and leaves some out. Clonal size and the V and J genes are those of that table, whereas D and trimming came from the DNA. The sample consists of tens of thousands of clones, 86% of them appearing once. Trimming removed 1 base from V and 4 bases from J, with 7 bases in between. Germline-derived CDR1 and CDR2 are LGHNT and FRNRAP. The CDR3 has 13 amino acids. V and J are TRBV12-5 and TRBJ2-5; D is perhaps TRBD1 (5 bases). Sequencing used peripheral blood. The source is a man aged 50-60 years with active COVID-19. Written as DNA, the CDR3 is TGTGCTAGTGGTTTGGGAGACAGAGAGACCCAGTACTTC. Its protein is CASGLGDRETQYF.